Reported below is one T cell receptor beta chain. These data belong to a study of blood T cell repertoires in COVID-19. The CDR3 has 13 residues. From germline, CDR1 is MNHEY and CDR2 SVGAGI. Trimming left V 4 bases short and J 4 bases short, with 10 bases between. Generated by immunoSEQ multiplex PCR, the TCRdb table keeps only in-frame clones and is missing some. The profile shows roughly 130,000 clones, approximately 88% of them singletons. This chain links TRBV6-5 with TRBJ1-1; unclear D gene. The source of this sequence is a woman aged 30 to 39 who had recovered from COVID-19. Specimen: peripheral blood. CDR3: CASSWSARTEAFF. In nucleotides, the CDR3 is TGTGCCAGCAGTTGGAGTGCGCGCACTGAAGCTTTCTTT.